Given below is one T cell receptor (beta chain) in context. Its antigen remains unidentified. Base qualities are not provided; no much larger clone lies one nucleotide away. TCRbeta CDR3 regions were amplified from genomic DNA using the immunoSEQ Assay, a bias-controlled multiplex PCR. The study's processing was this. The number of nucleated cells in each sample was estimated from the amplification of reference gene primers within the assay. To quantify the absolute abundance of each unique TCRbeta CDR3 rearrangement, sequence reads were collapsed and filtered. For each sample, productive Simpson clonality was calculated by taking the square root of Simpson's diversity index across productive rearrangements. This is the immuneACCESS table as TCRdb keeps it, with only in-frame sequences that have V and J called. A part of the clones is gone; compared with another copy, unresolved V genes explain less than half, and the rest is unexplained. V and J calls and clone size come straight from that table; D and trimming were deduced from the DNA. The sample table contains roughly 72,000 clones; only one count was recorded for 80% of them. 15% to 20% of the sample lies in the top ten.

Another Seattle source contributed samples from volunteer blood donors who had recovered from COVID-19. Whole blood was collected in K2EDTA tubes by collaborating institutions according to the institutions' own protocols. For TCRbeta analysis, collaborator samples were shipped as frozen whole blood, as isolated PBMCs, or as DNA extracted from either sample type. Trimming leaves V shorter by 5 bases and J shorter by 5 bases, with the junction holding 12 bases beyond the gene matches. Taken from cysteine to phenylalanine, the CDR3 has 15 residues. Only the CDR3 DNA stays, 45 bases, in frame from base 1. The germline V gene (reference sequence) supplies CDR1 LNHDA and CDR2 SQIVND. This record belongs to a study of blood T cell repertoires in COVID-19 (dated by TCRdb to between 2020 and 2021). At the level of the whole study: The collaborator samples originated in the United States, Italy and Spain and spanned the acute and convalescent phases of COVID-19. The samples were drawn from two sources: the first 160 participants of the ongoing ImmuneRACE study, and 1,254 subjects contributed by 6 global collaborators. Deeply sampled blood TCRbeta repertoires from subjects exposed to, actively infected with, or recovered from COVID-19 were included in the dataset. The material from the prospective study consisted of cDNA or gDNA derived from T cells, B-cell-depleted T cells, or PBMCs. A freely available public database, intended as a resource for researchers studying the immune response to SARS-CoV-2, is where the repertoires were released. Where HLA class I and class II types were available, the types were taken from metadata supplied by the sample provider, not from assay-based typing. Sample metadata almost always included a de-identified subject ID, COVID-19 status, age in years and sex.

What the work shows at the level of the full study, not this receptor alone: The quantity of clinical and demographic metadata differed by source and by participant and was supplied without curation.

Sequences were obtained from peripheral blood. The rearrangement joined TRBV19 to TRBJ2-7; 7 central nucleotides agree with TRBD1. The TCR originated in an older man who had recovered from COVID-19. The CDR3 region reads CASSPQGEDYDEQYF. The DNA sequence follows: TGTGCCAGTAGTCCCCAGGGGGAAGATTACGACGAGCAGTACTTC.